The clone carrying this TCR beta chain showed up many times. Its cognate antigen is unknown. The germline V gene encodes CDR1 SEHNR and CDR2 FQNEAQ (reference sequence). V lost 3 bases, J lost 2 bases, and 14 bases lay in between. This CDR3 has 15 amino acids. TCRdb independently ran MiXCR on the 5' RACE reads; one entry per CDR3 protein. The repertoire holds over 65,000 distinct CDR3 sequences, with 2.6% as singletons. This record belongs to a study of neurological immune-mediated disorders. Study details: The disease course was relapsing-remitting in roughly 31 and secondary progressive in about 8.5% of the roughly 34 multiple sclerosis patients. Study-wide findings and caveats: One related-CDR3 cluster, found by phylogenetic grouping, held repertoires of 18 of 34 multiple sclerosis patients and is a possible signature.

The sequencing input was PBMCs. The rearrangement joins TRBV7-9 to TRBJ2-7; D is undetermined. The sequence was collected from a woman in her 30s with multiple sclerosis. CDR3 sequence reads: CASSFSSSSAYEQYF. Here the CDR3 DNA reads TGTGCCAGCAGCTTCAGTAGTAGCTCGGCCTACGAGCAGTACTTC.